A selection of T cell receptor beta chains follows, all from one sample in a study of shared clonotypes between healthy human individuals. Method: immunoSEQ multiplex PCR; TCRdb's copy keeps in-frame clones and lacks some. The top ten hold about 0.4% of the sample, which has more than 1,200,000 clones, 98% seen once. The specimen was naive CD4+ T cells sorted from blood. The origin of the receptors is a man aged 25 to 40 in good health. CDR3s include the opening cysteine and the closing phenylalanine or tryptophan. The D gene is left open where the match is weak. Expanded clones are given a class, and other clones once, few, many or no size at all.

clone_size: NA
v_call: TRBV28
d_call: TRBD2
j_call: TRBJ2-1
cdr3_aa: CASSFVSSGRNEQFF
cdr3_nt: TGTGCCAGCAGTTTCGTGTCTAGCGGGAGGAATGAGCAGTTCTTC

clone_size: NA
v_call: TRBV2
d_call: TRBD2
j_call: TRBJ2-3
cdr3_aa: CASTAGGLGGHTDTQYF
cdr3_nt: TGTGCCAGCACAGCGGGAGGGCTTGGGGGTCACACAGATACGCAGTATTTT

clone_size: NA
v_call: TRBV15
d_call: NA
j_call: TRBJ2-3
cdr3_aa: CATSRRGTDTQYF
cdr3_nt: TGTGCCACCAGCAGGAGAGGCACAGATACGCAGTATTTT

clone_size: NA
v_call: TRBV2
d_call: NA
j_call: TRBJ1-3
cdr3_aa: CASSGSGNTIYF
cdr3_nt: TGTGCCAGCAGTGGTTCTGGAAACACCATATATTTT

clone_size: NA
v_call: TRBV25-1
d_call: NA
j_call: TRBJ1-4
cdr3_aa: CASKPDGSNEKLFF
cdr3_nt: TGTGCCAGCAAACCTGACGGGTCTAATGAAAAACTGTTTTTT

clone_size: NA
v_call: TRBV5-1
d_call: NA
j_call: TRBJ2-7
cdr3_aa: CASSSQNHGSYEQYF
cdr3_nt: TGCGCCAGCAGCTCCCAGAACCACGGCTCCTACGAGCAGTACTTC

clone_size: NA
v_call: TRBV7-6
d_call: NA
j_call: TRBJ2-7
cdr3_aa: CASSLATTYEQYF
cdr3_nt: TGTGCCAGCAGCTTAGCAACTACCTACGAGCAGTACTTC

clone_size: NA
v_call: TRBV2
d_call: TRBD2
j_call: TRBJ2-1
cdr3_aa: CASSKKVPSGSSYNEQFF
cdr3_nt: TGTGCCAGCAGTAAGAAGGTGCCTAGCGGGAGCTCCTACAATGAGCAGTTCTTC

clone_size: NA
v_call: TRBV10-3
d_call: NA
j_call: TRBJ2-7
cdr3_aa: CAISESREQYF
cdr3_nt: TGTGCCATCAGTGAGTCCCGCGAGCAGTACTTC

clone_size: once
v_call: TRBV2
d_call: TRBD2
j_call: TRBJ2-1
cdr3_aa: CASSGTRAEQFF
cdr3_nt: TGTGCCAGCAGTGGGACTAGGGCTGAGCAGTTCTTC

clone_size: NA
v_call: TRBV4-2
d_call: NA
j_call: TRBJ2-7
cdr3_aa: CASSQGLSQGEQYF
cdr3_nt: TGTGCCAGCAGCCAAGGGTTGTCTCAGGGCGAGCAGTACTTC

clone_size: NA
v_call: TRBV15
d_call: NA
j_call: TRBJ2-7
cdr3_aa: CATSISQYF
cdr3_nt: TGTGCCACCAGCATCTCTCAGTACTTC

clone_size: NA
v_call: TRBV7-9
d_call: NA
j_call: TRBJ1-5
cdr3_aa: CASSLAQGNQPQHF
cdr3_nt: TGTGCCAGCAGCTTAGCACAGGGTAATCAGCCCCAGCATTTT

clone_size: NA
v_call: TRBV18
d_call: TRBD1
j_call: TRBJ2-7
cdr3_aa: CASSPETGPYEQYF
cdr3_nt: TGTGCCAGCTCACCCGAGACAGGGCCCTACGAGCAGTACTTC

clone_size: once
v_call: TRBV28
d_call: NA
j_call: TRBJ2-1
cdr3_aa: CASSLRQGSSYNEQFF
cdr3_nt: TGTGCCAGCAGTTTACGGCAGGGCAGCTCCTACAATGAGCAGTTCTTC

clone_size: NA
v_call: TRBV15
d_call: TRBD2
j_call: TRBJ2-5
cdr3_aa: CATSGGGRPRGQETQYF
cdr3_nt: TGTGCCACCAGTGGCGGCGGGAGGCCCCGGGGTCAAGAGACCCAGTACTTC

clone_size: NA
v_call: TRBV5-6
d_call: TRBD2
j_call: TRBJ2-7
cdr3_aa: CASSLTRREGLTQYF
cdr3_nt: TGTGCCAGCAGCTTGACCCGGCGGGAGGGCCTTACGCAGTACTTC

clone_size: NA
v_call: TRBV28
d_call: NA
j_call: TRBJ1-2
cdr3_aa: CASIGPFDRGYTF
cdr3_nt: TGTGCCAGCATTGGGCCGTTTGACAGAGGCTACACCTTC

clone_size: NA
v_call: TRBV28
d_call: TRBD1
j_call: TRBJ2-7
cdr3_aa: CASSPRQGSTLRYF
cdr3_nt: TGTGCCAGCAGTCCGCGACAGGGTTCAACCCTTCGGTACTTC

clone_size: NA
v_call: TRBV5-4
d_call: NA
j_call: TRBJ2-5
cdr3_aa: CASSHGQPGQETQYF
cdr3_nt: TGTGCCAGCAGCCACGGACAGCCTGGCCAAGAGACCCAGTACTTC

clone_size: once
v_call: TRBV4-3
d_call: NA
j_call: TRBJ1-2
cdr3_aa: CASSQELLGNYGYTF
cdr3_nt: TGCGCCAGCAGCCAAGAACTCTTGGGGAACTATGGCTACACCTTC

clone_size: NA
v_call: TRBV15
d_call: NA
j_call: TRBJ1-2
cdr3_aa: CATRSNRPSGYGYTF
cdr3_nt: TGTGCCACCAGGTCCAATAGACCCTCGGGCTATGGCTACACCTTC

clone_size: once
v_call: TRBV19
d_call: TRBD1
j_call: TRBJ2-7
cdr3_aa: CASSIGQGYEQYF
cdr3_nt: TGTGCCAGTAGTATAGGACAGGGCTACGAGCAGTACTTC

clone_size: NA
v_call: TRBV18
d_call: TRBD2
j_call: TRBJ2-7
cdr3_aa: CASSLGIAGYEQYF
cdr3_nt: TGTGCCAGCTCCCTGGGGATAGCGGGCTACGAGCAGTACTTC

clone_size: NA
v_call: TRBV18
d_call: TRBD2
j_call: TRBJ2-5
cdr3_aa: CASSPVAGGKETQYF
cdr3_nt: TGTGCCAGCTCACCGGTAGCGGGAGGGAAAGAGACCCAGTACTTC

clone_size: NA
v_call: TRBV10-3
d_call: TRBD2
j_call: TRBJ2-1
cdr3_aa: CAISEISGSYNEQFF
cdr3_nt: TGTGCCATCAGTGAGATTAGCGGGAGTTATAATGAGCAGTTCTTC

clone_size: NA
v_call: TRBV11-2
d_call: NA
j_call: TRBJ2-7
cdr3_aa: CASSLSRGGKRYEQYF
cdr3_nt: TGTGCCAGCAGCTTATCCAGGGGGGGGAAACGGTACGAGCAGTACTTC

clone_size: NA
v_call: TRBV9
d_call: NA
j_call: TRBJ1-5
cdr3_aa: CASSVGGRERQPQHF
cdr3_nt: TGTGCCAGCAGCGTAGGTGGCAGGGAGAGGCAGCCCCAGCATTTT

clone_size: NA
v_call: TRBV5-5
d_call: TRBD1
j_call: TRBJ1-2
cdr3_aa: CASRPTGGAHYGYTF
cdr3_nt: TGTGCCAGCAGACCGACAGGGGGCGCGCACTATGGCTACACCTTC

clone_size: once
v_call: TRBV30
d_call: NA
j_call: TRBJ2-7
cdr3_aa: CAWSVRGPYEQYF
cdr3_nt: TGTGCCTGGAGTGTACGCGGACCATACGAGCAGTACTTC

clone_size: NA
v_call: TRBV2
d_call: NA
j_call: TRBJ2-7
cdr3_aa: CASTRQTYEQYF
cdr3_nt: TGTGCCAGCACGCGGCAGACCTACGAGCAGTACTTC

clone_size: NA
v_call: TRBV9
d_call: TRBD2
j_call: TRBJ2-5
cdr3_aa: CASSVTSGRAPETQYF
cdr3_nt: TGTGCCAGCAGCGTAACTAGCGGGAGGGCCCCGGAGACCCAGTACTTC

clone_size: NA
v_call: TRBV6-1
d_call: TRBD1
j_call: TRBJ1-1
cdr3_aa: CASSAADREVFRSEAFF
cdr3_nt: TGTGCCAGCAGTGCCGCGGACAGGGAGGTTTTTCGCTCCGAAGCTTTCTTT

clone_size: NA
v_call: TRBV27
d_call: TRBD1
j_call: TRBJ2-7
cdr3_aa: CASSPRTGSHYEQYF
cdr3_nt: TGTGCCAGCAGTCCACGGACAGGCTCCCACTACGAGCAGTACTTC

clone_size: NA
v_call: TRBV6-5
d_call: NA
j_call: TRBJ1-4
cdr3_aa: CASSYSPSSNEKLFF
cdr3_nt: TGTGCCAGCAGTTACTCTCCGAGTTCCAATGAAAAACTGTTTTTT